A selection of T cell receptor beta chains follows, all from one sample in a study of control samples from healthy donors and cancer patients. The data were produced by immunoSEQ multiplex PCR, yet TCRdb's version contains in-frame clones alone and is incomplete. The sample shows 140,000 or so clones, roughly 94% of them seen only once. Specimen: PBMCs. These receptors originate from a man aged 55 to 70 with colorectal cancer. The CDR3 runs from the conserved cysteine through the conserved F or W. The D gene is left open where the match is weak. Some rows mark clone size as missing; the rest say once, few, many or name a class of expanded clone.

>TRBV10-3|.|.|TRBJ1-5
CATLGDVNSNQPQHF
TGTGCCACCCTTGGGGACGTTAATAGCAATCAGCCCCAGCATTTT
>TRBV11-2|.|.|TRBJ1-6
CASSLGQVDNSPLHF
TGTGCCAGCAGCTTAGGACAGGTGGATAATTCACCCCTCCACTTT
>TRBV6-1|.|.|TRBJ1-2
CASSEAEGVGYGYTF
TGTGCCAGCAGTGAAGCTGAGGGCGTCGGCTATGGCTACACCTTC
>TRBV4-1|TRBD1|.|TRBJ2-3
CASSQEGQGGTDTQYF
TGCGCCAGCAGCCAAGAGGGGCAGGGGGGCACAGATACGCAGTATTTT
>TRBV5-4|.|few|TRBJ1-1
CASSQAGGAEAFF
TGTGCCAGCAGCCAGGCCGGGGGAGCTGAAGCTTTCTTT
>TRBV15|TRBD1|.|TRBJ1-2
CATSRGIGQGAIYGYGYTF
TGTGCCACCAGCAGAGGTATAGGGCAGGGGGCCATTTACGGCTATGGCTACACCTTC
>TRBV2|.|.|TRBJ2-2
CASSVAQDTGELFF
TGTGCCAGCAGTGTGGCCCAGGACACCGGGGAGCTGTTTTTT
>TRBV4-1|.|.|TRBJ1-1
CASSQDRAVNTEAFF
TGCGCCAGCAGCCAAGATAGAGCAGTGAACACTGAAGCTTTCTTT
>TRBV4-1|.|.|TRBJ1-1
CASSQDVGRALNTEAFF
TGCGCCAGCAGCCAAGATGTTGGTCGTGCCTTGAACACTGAAGCTTTCTTT
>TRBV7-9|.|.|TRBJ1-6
CASSLAGVSSPLHF
TGTGCCAGCAGCTTAGCAGGGGTATCATCACCCCTCCACTTT
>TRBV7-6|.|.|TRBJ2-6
CASSFSGANVLTF
TGTGCCAGCAGCTTTTCTGGGGCCAACGTCCTGACTTTC
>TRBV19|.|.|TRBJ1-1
CASSGTLPNGAFF
TGTGCCAGTAGTGGGACCCTTCCCAATGGAGCTTTCTTT
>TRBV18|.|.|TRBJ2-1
CASSPSGDNEQFF
TGTGCCAGCTCACCATCGGGGGACAATGAGCAGTTCTTC
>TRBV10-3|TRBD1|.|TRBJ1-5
CAISESDRENQPQHF
TGTGCCATCAGTGAGTCGGACAGGGAGAATCAGCCCCAGCATTTT
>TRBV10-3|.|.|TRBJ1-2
CAISERQDGYTF
TGTGCCATCAGTGAAAGGCAGGATGGCTACACCTTC
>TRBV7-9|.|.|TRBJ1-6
CASSLRTGRGDSPLHF
TGTGCCAGCAGCTTAAGAACCGGCAGGGGTGATTCACCCCTCCACTTT
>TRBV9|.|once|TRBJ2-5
CASNLQGEETQYF
TGTGCCAGCAACCTCCAGGGTGAAGAGACCCAGTACTTC
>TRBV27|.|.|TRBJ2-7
CASSYSWTGTSVHEQYF
TGTGCCAGCAGTTATTCGTGGACCGGGACATCAGTACACGAGCAGTACTTC
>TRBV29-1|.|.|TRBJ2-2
CSVGGQQNTGELFF
TGCAGCGTTGGAGGTCAGCAGAACACCGGGGAGCTGTTTTTT
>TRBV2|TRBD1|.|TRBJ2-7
CASSEVGQVVGIYF
TGTGCCAGCAGTGAGGTGGGACAGGTAGTGGGGATTTACTTC
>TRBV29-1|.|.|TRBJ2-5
CSVEDALGVETQYF
TGCAGCGTTGAAGATGCGCTAGGCGTAGAGACCCAGTACTTC
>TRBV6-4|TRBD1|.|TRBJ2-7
CASSDSGQGVYEQYF
TGTGCCAGCAGTGACTCCGGACAGGGGGTCTACGAGCAGTACTTC